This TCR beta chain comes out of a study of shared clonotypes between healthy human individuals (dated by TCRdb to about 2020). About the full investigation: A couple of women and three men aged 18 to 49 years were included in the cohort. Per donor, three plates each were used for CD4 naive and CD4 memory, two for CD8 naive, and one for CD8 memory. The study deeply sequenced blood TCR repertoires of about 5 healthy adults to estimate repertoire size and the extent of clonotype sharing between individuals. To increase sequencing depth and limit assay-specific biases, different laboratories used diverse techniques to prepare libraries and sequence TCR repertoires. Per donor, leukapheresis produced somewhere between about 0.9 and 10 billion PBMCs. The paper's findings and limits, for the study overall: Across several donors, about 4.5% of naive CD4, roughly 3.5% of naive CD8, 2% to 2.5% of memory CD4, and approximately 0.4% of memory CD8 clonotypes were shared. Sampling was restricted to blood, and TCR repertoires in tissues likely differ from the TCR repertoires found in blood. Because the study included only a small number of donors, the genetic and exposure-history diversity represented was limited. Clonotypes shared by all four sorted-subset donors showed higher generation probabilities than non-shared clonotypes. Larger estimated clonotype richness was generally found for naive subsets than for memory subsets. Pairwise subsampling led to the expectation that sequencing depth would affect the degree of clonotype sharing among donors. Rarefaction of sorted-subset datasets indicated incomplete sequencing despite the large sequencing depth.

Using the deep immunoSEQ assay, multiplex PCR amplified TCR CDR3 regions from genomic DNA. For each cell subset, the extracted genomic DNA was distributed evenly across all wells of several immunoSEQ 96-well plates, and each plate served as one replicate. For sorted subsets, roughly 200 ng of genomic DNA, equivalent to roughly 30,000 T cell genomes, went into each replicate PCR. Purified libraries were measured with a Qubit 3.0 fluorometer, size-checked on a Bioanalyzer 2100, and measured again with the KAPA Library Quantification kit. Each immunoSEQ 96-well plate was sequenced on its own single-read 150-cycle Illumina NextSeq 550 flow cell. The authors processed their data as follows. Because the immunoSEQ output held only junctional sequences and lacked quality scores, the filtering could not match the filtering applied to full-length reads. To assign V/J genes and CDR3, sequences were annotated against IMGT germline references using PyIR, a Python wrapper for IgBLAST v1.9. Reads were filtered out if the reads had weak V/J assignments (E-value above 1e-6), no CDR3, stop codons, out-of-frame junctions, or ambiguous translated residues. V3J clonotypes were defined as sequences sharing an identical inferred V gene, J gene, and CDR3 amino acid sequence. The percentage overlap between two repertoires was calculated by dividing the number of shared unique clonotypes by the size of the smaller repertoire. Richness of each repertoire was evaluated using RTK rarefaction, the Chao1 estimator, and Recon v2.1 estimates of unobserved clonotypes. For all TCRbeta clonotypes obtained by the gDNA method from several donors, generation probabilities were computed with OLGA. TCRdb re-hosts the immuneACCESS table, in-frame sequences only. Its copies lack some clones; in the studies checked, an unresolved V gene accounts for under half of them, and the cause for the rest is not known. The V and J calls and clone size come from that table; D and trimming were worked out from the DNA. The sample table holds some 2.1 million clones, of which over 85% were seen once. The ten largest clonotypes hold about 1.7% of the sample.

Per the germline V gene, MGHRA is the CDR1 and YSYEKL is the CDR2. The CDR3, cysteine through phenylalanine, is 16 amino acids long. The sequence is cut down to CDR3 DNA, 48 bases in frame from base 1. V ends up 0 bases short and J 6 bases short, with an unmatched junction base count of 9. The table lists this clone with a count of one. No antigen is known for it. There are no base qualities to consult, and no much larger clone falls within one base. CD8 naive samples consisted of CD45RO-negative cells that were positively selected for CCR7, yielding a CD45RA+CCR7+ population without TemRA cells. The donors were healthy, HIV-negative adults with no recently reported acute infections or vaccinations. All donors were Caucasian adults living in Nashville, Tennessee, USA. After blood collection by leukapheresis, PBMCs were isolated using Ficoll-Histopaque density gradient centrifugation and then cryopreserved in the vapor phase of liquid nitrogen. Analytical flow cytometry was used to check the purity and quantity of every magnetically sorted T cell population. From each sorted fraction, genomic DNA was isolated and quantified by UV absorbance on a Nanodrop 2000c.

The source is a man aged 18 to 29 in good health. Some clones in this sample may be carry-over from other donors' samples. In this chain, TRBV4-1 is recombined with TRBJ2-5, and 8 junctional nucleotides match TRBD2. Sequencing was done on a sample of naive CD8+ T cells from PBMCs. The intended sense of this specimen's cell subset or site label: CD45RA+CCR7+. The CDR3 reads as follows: CASSQEGVAGTKTQYF. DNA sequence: TGCGCCAGCAGCCAAGAGGGAGTAGCGGGAACGAAGACCCAGTACTTC.